The T cell receptor beta chain under discussion was sequenced for a study of blood T cells in healthy people across ages. Study-level points and caveats: A roughly linear fall in TCR beta diversity per million T cells was seen with increasing age. Researchers deemed the diversity estimates from one million T cells underestimates. More naive CD4+ cells and higher diversity were found in long-lived than in aged donors.

Alongside a J-beta primer mix, a sample-barcoded 5' primer served in a second PCR lasting about 7 to 12 cycles. Every molecule of cDNA carried a tag from a template-switch adaptor with 12 random nucleotides. Each CDR3 protein gets one entry after TCRdb re-called the 5' RACE reads with MiXCR. The repertoire holds over a million distinct CDR3 sequences, about 42% seen once, with about 4% in the top ten. About this clonotype: The antigen is unknown.

There are 17 residues in the CDR3. Germline trimming cut 3 bases from V and 4 bases from J; bases unmatched to any gene: 9. CDR1 and CDR2 from the germline V gene are MNHEY and SMNVEV (reference sequence). The clonotype was recovered from a woman under 30 in good health. V is TRBV27 and J is TRBJ2-5, with 12 bases identical to TRBD2. Specimen: blood. The CDR3 here is CASSFLAGGPLGETQYF. The CDR3 nucleotides read TGTGCCAGCAGTTTCCTAGCGGGAGGGCCGTTGGGAGAGACCCAGTACTTC.